The sequence of this TCR beta chain was determined in a study of blood T cell repertoires in COVID-19. Study at large: COVID-19 samples, acute and convalescent, were from the United States, Italy and Spain. Sample material is recorded as cDNA or gDNA derived from T cells, B-cell-depleted T cells, or PBMCs.

TCRdb keeps only in-frame clones here, not all; method: immunoSEQ multiplex PCR. The sample holds about 40,000 clones, approximately 91% seen once. Germline CDR1 and CDR2: LNHNV and YYDKDF (reference sequence). With V trimmed by 2 bases and J by 0 bases, 1 base remained unmatched. The CDR3 is 16 residues long. The chain couples TRBV15 to TRBJ2-7; 13 bases are shared with TRBD2. Sequenced input: peripheral blood. This receptor was identified in a woman aged 80 or over with acute or convalescent COVID-19. This CDR3 reads CATSRRLAGGSYEQYF. As DNA, the CDR3 is TGTGCCACCAGCAGAAGACTAGCGGGGGGCTCCTACGAGCAGTACTTC.